The 3 T cell receptor beta chains below all came from one sample that was sequenced in a study of blood T cell repertoires in COVID-19. The method was immunoSEQ multiplex PCR; TCRdb's version includes in-frame clones alone and lacks a portion of them. The table records some 250,000 clones, 85% to 90% of them present only once. Input material: PBMCs or T cells enriched from blood (not recorded which). These TCRs come from a man aged 18 to 30 who had recovered from COVID-19.

The rearrangement uses TRBV28 and TRBJ2-7; tentatively, D is TRBD2 (6 bases). CDR1 and CDR2 from the germline V gene are MDHEN and SYDVKM. The CDR3 consists of 15 residues. V was cut by 7 bases and J by 0 bases, with 16 bases left in between. The chain's CDR3 is CASNLHGTSSYEQYF. The CDR3 region has the DNA TGTGCCAGCAACCTTCACGGGACTTCCTCCTACGAGCAGTACTTC.

V is TRBV6-5 and J is TRBJ2-1; the match to TRBD2 covers 11 bases. V dropped 2 bases and J dropped 7; count of bases not matched to a gene: 4. Germline loops: CDR1 MNHEY, CDR2 SVGAGI. CDR3 length equals 15 residues. The CDR3 DNA is TGTGCCAGCAGTTACCAGGGACTAGCGGCGAATGAGCAGTTCTTC. This sequence encodes CASSYQGLAANEQFF.

This chain uses TRBV6-5 with TRBJ2-7; D not certain. Trimming took off 5 bases at V and 3 bases at J, with 8 bases between the two ends. The V gene's germline CDR1 is MNHEY and CDR2 SVGAGI. The CDR3 consists of 12 residues. CDR3 bases: TGTGCCAGCAGTCCAGACTTCTACGAGCAGTACTTC. Residues: CASSPDFYEQYF.